These 19 T cell receptor beta chains were all obtained from the same sample, sequenced in a study of identical twins. From the 5' RACE reads, TCRdb called clonotypes with MiXCR, one entry per CDR3 protein. Of approximately 140,000 distinct CDR3 sequences in the sample, roughly 3.2% were seen once. Sample: memory T cells sorted from blood. The receptor source for this set is a man aged 18 to 30 in good health.

This clonotype was observed a handful of times. This sequence joins TRBV13 and TRBJ1-1, with no clear D. The CDR3 loop spans 13 amino acids. The V gene's germline CDR1 is PRHDT and CDR2 FYEKMQ (reference sequence). V was clipped by 5 bases and J by 0 bases, with 7 bases between them. The CDR3 protein is CASSEDVNTEAFF. The CDR3 region has the DNA TGTGCCAGCAGCGAAGACGTGAACACTGAAGCTTTCTTT.

This clonotype was seen ten or more times. The V gene is TRBV6-1, the J gene TRBJ1-4; 9 nucleotides agree with TRBD1. The junction had 2 bases not matched to a gene; V was cut back by 6 bases and J by 3 bases. Germline CDR1 reads MNHNS; CDR2 reads SASEGT. The CDR3 spans 14 residues. The CDR3 nucleotides are TGTGCCAGCAGGAGGACAGGGGCTAATGAAAAACTGTTTTTT. Translating it yields CASRRTGANEKLFF.

This clonotype came up a few times. The chain links TRBV19 to TRBJ2-6; D perhaps matches TRBD2 (6 bases). V was cut by 2 bases and J by 2 bases, with 16 bases left in between. This CDR3 has 18 amino acids. Germline CDR1 and CDR2: LNHDA and SQIVND (reference sequence). The CDR3 region is CASSILGLHNAGANVLTF. In DNA, the CDR3 is TGTGCCAGTAGTATATTAGGACTACACAATGCTGGGGCCAACGTCCTGACTTTC. Variable domain in full (rest from reference TRBV19 and TRBJ2-6): DGGITQSPKYLFRKEGQNVTLSCEQNLNHDAMYWYRQDPGQGLRLIYYSQIVNDFQKGDIAEGYSVSREKKESFPLTVTSAQKNPTAFYLCASSILGLHNAGANVLTFGAGSRLTVL.

This clonotype came up many times. The J gene is TRBJ2-1, the V gene TRBV9; D ambiguous. Germline loops: CDR1 SGDLS, CDR2 YYNGEE. V was clipped by 6 bases and J by 2 bases, with 9 bases between them. This CDR3 has 13 residues. CDR3 DNA: TGTGCCAGCATCGAGGCCCCCTACAATGAGCAGTTCTTC. Its protein is CASIEAPYNEQFF.

This clonotype has only a few counts. The gene calls are TRBV4-2 and TRBJ2-7, with TRBD2 matching over 14 bases. The CDR3 loop spans 15 amino acids. The germline CDR1 and CDR2 sequences are LGHNA and YNFKEQ. Unmatched junction bases numbered 5, after V lost 4 bases and J lost 6 bases. In DNA form, the CDR3 reads TGTGCCAGCAGCCCAAGAGGACTAGCGGGAGGCGAGCAGTACTTC. It translates to CASSPRGLAGGEQYF.

This clonotype was seen repeatedly, ten times or more. The V and J genes are TRBV11-2 and TRBJ2-5; D possibly corresponds to TRBD2 (5 bases). V gave up 1 base and J gave up 0 bases, with 12 bases separating them. CDR1 and CDR2 (germline): SGHAT, FQNNGV. The CDR3 is 16 residues long. For the CDR3, the DNA is TGTGCCAGCAGCTTAGGGGATAGCGCGTACCAAGAGACCCAGTACTTC. Its translation is CASSLGDSAYQETQYF.

This clonotype was counted ten times or more. This rearrangement joins TRBV27 to TRBJ2-3, with D possibly TRBD2 on 6 matching bases. The CDR3 totals 15 residues. Between the trimmed V and J ends, which lost 6 bases and 0 bases, there was a span of 13 bases. Germline CDR1 and CDR2: MNHEY and SMNVEV (reference sequence). CDR3 in amino acids: CASRTWGTSTDTQYF. In nucleotides, the CDR3 is TGTGCCAGCAGAACGTGGGGGACTAGCACAGATACGCAGTATTTT.

This clonotype was counted many times. The V and J genes are TRBV5-5 and TRBJ2-7; tentative D call: TRBD2 (6 bases). CDR1 is SGHKS, CDR2 YYEKEE, per germline (reference sequence). Trimming pared 4 bases from V and 1 base from J, leaving 15 bases between. This CDR3 region has 15 residues. The CDR3 DNA reads as TGTGCCAGCAGCCCTGGCGTTGGGGGGTCCTACGAGCAGTACGTC. It translates to CASSPGVGGSYEQYV.

This clonotype was detected many times. The chain has TRBV19 and TRBJ2-1; 12 bases align to TRBD2. The germline V gene encodes CDR1 LNHDA and CDR2 SQIVND (reference sequence). The CDR3 is 15 residues long. With 4 bases clipped from V and 6 bases from J, the junction kept 4 bases outside the gene matches. The CDR3 here is CASSSQGLAGNEQFF. The CDR3 nucleotides read TGTGCCAGTAGTAGCCAGGGACTAGCGGGCAATGAGCAGTTCTTC.

The chain uses TRBV20-1 and TRBJ2-5; the match to TRBD1 covers 10 bases. Per the germline V gene, CDR1 is DFQATT and CDR2 is SNEGSKA (reference sequence). Losses at the gene ends were 5 bases for V and 1 base for J; bases not matched to a gene: 4. The length of the CDR3 is 14 residues. The CDR3 coding sequence is TGCAGTGCTGTACGGACAGGGGGCCAAGAGACCCAGTACTTC. Translating gives CSAVRTGGQETQYF.

The table lists this clonotype with a few counts. V and J are TRBV11-2 and TRBJ1-5; maybe TRBD1 (5 bases). This CDR3 is 16 amino acids long. CDR1 is SGHAT, CDR2 FQNNGV, per germline. Trimming cost V 1 base and J 6 bases, with 16 bases left between them. The CDR3 here is CASSLGAAGSGQPQHF. As DNA, the CDR3 is TGTGCCAGCAGCTTAGGTGCGGCAGGGAGCGGTCAGCCCCAGCATTTT.

This clonotype came up many times. The chain employs TRBV7-6 and TRBJ2-4, with D hard to call. Germline V gene data show CDR1 as SGHVS and CDR2 as FNYEAQ. Trimming left V 1 base short and J 5 bases short, with 6 bases between. The CDR3 contains 13 residues. The CDR3 reads CASSLGVENIQYF. The CDR3 bases are TGTGCCAGCAGCTTAGGGGTGGAAAACATTCAGTACTTC.

In its sample, this clonotype was seen many times. This chain uses TRBV5-1 with TRBJ2-6, with 8 bases matching TRBD1. Trimming removed 3 bases from V and 4 bases from J; junction bases left unmatched: 15. The germline CDR1 and CDR2 sequences are SGHRS and YFSETQ. This CDR3 region has 19 residues. CDR3 DNA: TGCGCCAGCAGCTCGACCCCGGGACAGGCCTTTGTGGGGGCCAACGTCCTGACTTTC. As protein: CASSSTPGQAFVGANVLTF.

The chain is built from TRBV25-1 and TRBJ2-3; D is perhaps TRBD2 (7 bases). V was pared by 2 bases and J by 4 bases, with 16 bases between. This CDR3 has 16 amino acids. Germline V gene lookup returns CDR1 MGHDK and CDR2 SYGVNS. This chain's CDR3 is CASSESRRGGSDTQYF. The CDR3 DNA sequence: TGTGCCAGCAGTGAAAGCAGGAGGGGGGGTTCAGATACGCAGTATTTT. Together with reference TRBV25-1 and TRBJ2-3, the CDR3 gives the full variable domain: EADIYQTPRYLVIGTGKKITLECSQTMGHDKMYWYQQDPGMELHLIHYSYGVNSTEKGDLSSESTVSRIRTEHFPLTLESARPSHTSQYLCASSESRRGGSDTQYFGPGTRLTVL.

Comment on this clonotype: A much more abundant neighbour one base away suggests this may be a read error. This is likely a read error, given that the CDR3 carries no conserved phenylalanine or tryptophan at its end. The chain couples TRBV7-2 to TRBJ1-6, with 9 bases fitting TRBD1. V was clipped by 3 bases and J by 7 bases; unmatched bases: 4. The germline CDR1 and CDR2 sequences are SGHTA and FQGNSA. The CDR3 is made up of 15 amino acids. CDR3 nucleotide sequence: TGTGCCAGCAGCTTGAGGGACAGGGACAATTCACCCCTCCACTAT. Residues: CASSLRDRDNSPLHY.

This clonotype was recorded many times. The V call is TRBV7-9, the J call TRBJ2-5, with D unclear. The CDR3 is made up of 11 amino acids. The germline V gene encodes CDR1 SEHNR and CDR2 FQNEAQ (reference sequence). V lost 5 bases and J 2 bases, leaving 3 bases between the germline ends. The DNA for the CDR3 is TGTGCCAGCAGCCGACAAGAGACCCAGTACTTC. Translation: CASSRQETQYF.

This clonotype came up many times. The V and J genes are TRBV5-1 and TRBJ1-2; D is perhaps TRBD1 (5 bases). From germline, CDR1 is SGHRS and CDR2 YFSETQ. Deletions cut 4 bases from V and 2 bases from J, with 15 bases between. This CDR3 is 15 amino acids long. The CDR3 sequence is CASSIRDSLNYGYTF. CDR3 nucleotides: TGCGCCAGCAGCATCCGGGACTCTCTGAACTATGGCTACACCTTC.

This clonotype came up many times. This chain connects TRBV7-8 to TRBJ2-2, with 10 bases lining up with TRBD1. After removal of 4 bases from V and 0 bases from J, the junction contained 8 bases not matched to a gene. Germline CDR1 reads SGHVS; CDR2 reads FQNEAQ. This CDR3 is built from 18 residues. DNA for the CDR3: TGTGCCAGCAGCTCTCCGACAGGGGGCCGAGCGAACACCGGGGAGCTGTTTTTT. Protein: CASSSPTGGRANTGELFF.

This clonotype was counted at least ten times. The genes are TRBV12-3 or TRBV12-4 and TRBJ1-4; D is uncertain. The CDR3 is 14 residues long. V lost 11 bases to trimming and J lost 5 bases, with 18 bases between them. The CDR3 protein is CAGRSRQPNEKLFF. Written as DNA, the CDR3 is TGTGCCGGTCGGTCGCGGCAGCCAAATGAAAAACTGTTTTTT.